The clone carrying this T cell receptor beta chain occurred many times. The antigen is unknown. The making of cDNA relied on 5'RACE with 10-nucleotide random UMIs. Each CDR3 protein is one row after TCRdb ran MiXCR on the 5' RACE reads. The sample carries tens of thousands of distinct CDR3 sequences, approximately 14% recorded once. This specimen comes from a study of neurological immune-mediated disorders. Study-wide points: Expanded clones shared no identical CDR3 amino acid sequences across subjects, which suggested private TCR-beta repertoires in all groups. The highest TCR clonal expansion occurred in HTLV-1-associated myelopathy; multiple sclerosis fell below healthy controls.

Described time point: longitudinal time-point 1 (baseline). The unsorted libraries originated from 2 million PBMCs that had been stored at -80 C. The CDR3 runs to 13 residues. Per germline, CDR1 MNHNS and CDR2 SASEGT. Trimming shortened V by 5 bases and J by 7 bases, and 15 bases separated the two germline ends. The receptor comes from a female donor with HTLV-1-associated myelopathy (HAM/TSP). Sequencing was performed on PBMCs. The rearrangement links TRBV6-1 to TRBJ2-7, with unresolved D. Written as DNA, the CDR3 is TGTGCCAGCAGTCTTCAGCCCCAGGCAGAGCAGTACTTC. This sequence encodes CASSLQPQAEQYF.